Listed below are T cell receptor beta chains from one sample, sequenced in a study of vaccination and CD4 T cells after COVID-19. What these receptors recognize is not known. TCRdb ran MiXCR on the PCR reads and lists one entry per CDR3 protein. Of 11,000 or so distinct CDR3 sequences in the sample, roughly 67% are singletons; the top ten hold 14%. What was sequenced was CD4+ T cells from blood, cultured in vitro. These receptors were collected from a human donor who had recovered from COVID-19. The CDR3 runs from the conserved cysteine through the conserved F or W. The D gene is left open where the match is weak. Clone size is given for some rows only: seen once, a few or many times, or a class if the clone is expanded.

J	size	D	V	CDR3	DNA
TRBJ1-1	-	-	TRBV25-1	CASSESGGTEAFF	TGTGCCAGCAGTGAATCGGGGGGGACTGAAGCTTTCTTT
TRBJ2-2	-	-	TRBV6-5	CASSYSAAGLYGELFF	TGTGCCAGCAGTTACTCGGCGGCAGGGCTTTACGGGGAGCTGTTTTTT
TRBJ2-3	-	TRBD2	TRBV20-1	CSAQRRLAGPTDTQYF	TGCAGTGCCCAACGGCGGCTAGCGGGACCTACAGATACGCAGTATTTT
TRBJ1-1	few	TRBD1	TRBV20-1	CSARVIRDRRNTEAFF	TGCAGTGCTAGAGTTATCAGGGACAGGCGGAACACTGAAGCTTTCTTT
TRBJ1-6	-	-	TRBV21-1	CASSPGRGSNSPLHF	TGTGCCAGCAGCCCGGGCAGGGGAAGTAATTCACCCCTCCACTTT
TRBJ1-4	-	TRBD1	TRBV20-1	CSALGTGNEKLFF	TGCAGTGCTCTAGGGACAGGGAATGAAAAACTGTTTTTT
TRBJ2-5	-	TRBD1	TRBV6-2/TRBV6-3	CASSQFPGGQETQYF	TGTGCCAGCAGTCAATTTCCAGGGGGCCAAGAGACCCAGTACTTC
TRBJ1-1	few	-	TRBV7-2	CASSLVIGEGRAFF	TGTGCCAGCAGCTTAGTGATCGGAGAGGGGAGGGCTTTCTTT
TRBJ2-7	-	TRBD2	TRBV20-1	CSARDSGAQYF	TGCAGTGCTAGAGATAGCGGGGCTCAGTACTTC
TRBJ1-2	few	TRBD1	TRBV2	CASNPQQGAYGYTF	TGTGCCAGCAACCCTCAGCAGGGGGCCTATGGCTACACCTTC
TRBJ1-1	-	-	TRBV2	CASAASSNTEAFF	TGTGCCAGCGCAGCAAGCTCGAACACTGAAGCTTTCTTT
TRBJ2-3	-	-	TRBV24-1	CATSDTPSANTDTQYF	TGTGCCACCAGTGATACACCTAGCGCTAACACAGATACGCAGTATTTT
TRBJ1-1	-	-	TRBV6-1	CASSEDTEAFF	TGTGCCAGCAGTGAGGACACTGAAGCTTTCTTT
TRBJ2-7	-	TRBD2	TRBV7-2	CASSSYSSGALPQYF	TGTGCCAGCAGCTCTTACTCTAGCGGGGCGTTACCGCAGTACTTC
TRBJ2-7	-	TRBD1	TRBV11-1	CASSLTGGIYEQYF	TGTGCCAGCAGCCTGACAGGGGGCATCTACGAGCAGTACTTC
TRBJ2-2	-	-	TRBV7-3	CASSSLPGELFF	TGTGCCAGCAGCTCCCTACCCGGGGAGCTGTTTTTT
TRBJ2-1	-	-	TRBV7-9	CASSLGPGSSYNEQFF	TGTGCCAGCAGCTTAGGGCCGGGGAGCTCCTACAATGAGCAGTTCTTC
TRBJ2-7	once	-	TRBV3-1	CASSQGGVRVEEQYF	TGTGCCAGCAGCCAAGGGGGGGTTCGGGTGGAAGAGCAGTACTTC
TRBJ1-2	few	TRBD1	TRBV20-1	CSASPGTGVFYGYTF	TGCAGTGCTAGCCCCGGGACAGGGGTCTTCTATGGCTACACCTTC
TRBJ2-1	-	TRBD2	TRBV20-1	CSAGGLAGNGEQFF	TGCAGTGCCGGGGGACTAGCGGGAAACGGTGAGCAGTTCTTC
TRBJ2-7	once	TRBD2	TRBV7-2	CASSLGGRAMYEQYF	TGTGCCAGCAGCTTAGGAGGGAGGGCCATGTACGAGCAGTACTTC
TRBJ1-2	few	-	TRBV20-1	CSAPLLGMGVNYGYTF	TGCAGTGCTCCATTACTGGGGATGGGAGTTAACTATGGCTACACCTTC
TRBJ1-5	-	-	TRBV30	CAWSEGWGNQPQHF	TGTGCCTGGAGTGAGGGGTGGGGCAATCAGCCCCAGCATTTT